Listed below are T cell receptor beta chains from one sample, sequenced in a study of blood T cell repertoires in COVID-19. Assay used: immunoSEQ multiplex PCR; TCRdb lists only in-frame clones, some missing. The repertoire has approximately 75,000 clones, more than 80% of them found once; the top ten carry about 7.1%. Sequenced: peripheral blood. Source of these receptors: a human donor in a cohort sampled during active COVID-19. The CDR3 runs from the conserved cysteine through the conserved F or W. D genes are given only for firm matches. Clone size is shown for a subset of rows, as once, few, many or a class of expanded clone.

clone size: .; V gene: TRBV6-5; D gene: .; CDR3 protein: CASSYSGGGNSPLHF
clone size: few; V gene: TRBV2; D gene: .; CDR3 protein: CASNPGVRDYDEQFF
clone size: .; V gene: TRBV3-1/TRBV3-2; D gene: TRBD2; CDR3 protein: CASSQVLAGSNTQYF
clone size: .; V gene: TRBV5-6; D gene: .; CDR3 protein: CASSSTGQVEGSYGYTF
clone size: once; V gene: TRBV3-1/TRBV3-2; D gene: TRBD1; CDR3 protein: CASSPLSGQASYEQYF
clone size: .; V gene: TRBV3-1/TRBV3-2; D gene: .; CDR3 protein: CASSQGASRYGYTF
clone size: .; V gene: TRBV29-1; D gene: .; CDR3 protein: CSVADVGRAYGYTF
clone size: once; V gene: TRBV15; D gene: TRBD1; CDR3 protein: CATSARDRLNSPLHF
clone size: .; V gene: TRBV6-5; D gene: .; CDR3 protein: CASSYQGSYNEQFF
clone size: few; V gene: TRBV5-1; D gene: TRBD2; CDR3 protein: CASSPIFRGDTGELFF
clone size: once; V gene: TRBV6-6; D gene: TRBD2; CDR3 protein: CASSGGGGFSYEQYF
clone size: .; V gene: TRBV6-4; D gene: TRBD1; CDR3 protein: CASILIPGQGLTYEQYF
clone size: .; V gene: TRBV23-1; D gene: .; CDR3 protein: CASGTSTGELFF
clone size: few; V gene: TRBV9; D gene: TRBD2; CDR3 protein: CASSVPAGGTNEQFF
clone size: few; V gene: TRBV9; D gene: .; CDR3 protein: CASSVGLLALNEQFF
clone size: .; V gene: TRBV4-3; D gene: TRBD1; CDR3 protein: CASSQDRTGRYGYTF
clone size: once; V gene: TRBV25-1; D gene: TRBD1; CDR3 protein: CASSGDSAPYGYTF
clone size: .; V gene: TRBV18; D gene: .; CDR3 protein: CASSPRDSEETQYF
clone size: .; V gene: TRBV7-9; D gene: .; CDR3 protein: CASSLGVSDTSDTQYF
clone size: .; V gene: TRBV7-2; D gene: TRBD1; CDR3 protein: CASRRDREGANVLTF
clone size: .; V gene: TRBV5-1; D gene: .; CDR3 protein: CASEPSRNSGPAYEQYF
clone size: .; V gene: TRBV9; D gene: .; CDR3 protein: CASSTPGPGGTDTQYF
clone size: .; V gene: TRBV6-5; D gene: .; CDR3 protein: CASRTRGGRETQYF
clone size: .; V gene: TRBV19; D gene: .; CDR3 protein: CASSTGLMGSYEQYF
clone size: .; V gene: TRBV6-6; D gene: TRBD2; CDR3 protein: CASNRGGIDNEQFF
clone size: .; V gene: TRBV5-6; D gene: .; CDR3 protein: CASSTYSREADTQYF
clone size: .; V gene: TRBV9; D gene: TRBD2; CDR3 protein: CASSVGGDTGELFF
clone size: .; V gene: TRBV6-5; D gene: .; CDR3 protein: CACEKQFSGNTIYF
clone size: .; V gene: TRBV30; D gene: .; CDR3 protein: CAWSGGSSYGYTF
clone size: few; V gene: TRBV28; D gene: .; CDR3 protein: CASSSGQQYSNQPQHF
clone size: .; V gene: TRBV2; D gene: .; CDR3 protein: CASTGGGTSNQPQHF
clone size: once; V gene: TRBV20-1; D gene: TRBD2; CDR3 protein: CSASRAGGDETQYF
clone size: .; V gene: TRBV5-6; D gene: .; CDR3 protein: CASSLGWGGGNEQFF
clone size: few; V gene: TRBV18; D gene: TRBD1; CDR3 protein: CASSPPFRPGGGYGYTF
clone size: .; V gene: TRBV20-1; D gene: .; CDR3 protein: CSARVSEQFF
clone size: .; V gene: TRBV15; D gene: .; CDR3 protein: CATSSDIGGYTF
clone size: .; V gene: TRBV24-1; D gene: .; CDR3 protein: CATSDLVSGGETQYF
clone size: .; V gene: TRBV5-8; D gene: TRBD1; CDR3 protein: CASSSPGQGYGQPQHF
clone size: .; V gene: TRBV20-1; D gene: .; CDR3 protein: CSARSGFEQYF
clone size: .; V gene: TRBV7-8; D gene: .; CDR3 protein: CASLPDLGRNYGYTF
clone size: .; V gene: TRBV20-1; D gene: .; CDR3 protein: CSAIGGSGYTF